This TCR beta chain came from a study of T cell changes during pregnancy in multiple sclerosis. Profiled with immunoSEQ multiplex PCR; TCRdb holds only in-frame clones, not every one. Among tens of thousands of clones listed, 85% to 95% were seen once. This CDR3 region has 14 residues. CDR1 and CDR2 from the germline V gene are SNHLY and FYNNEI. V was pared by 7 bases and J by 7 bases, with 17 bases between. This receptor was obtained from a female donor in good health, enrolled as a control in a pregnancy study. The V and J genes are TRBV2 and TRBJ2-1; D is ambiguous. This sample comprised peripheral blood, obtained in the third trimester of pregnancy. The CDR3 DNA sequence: TGTGCCAGCAATTGGTATGGCGGTGAGAATGAGCAGTTCTTC. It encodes CASNWYGGENEQFF.